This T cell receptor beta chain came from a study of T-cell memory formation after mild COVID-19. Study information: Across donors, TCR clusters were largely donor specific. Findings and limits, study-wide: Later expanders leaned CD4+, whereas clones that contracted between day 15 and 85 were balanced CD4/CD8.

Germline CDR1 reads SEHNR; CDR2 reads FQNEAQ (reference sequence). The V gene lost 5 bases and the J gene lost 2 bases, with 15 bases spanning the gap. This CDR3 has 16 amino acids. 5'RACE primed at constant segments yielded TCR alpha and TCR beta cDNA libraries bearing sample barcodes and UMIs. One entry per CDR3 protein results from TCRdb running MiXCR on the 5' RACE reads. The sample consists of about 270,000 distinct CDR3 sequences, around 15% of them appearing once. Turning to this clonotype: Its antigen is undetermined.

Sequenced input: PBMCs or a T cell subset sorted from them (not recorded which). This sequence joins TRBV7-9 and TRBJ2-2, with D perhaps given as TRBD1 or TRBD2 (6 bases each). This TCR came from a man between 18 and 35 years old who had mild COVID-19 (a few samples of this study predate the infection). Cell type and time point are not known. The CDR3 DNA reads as TGTGCCAGCAGCATGTTCACGGGGGCTAACACCGGGGAGCTGTTTTTT. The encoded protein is CASSMFTGANTGELFF.